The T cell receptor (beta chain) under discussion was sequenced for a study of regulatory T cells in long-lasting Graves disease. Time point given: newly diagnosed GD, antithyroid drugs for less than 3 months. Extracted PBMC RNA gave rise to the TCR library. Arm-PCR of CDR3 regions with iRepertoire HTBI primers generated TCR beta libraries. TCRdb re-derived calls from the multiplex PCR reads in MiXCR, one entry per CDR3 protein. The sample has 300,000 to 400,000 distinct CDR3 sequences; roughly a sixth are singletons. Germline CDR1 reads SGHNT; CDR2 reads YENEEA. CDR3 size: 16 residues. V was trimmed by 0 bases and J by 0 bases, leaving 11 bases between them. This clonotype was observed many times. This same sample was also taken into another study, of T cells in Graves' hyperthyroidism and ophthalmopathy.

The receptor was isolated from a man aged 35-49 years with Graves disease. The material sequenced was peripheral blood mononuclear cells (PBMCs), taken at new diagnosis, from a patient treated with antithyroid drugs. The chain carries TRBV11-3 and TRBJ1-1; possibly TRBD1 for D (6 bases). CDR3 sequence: CASSLDLGGLNTEAFF. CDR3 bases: TGTGCCAGCAGCTTAGACCTGGGGGGGCTGAACACTGAAGCTTTCTTT.